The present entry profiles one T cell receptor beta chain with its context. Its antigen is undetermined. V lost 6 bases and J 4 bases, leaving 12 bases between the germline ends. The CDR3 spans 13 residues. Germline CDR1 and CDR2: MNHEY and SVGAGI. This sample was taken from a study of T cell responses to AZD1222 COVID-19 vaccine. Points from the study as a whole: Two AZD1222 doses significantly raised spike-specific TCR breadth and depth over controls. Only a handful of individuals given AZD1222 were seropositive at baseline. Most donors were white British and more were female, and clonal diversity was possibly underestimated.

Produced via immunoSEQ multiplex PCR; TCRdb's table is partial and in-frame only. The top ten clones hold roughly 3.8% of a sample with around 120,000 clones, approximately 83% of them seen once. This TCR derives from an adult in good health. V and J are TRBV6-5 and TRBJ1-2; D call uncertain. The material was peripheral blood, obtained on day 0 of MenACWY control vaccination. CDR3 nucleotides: TGTGCCAGCAGGGACGCGATCCGCTATGGCTACACCTTC. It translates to CASRDAIRYGYTF.